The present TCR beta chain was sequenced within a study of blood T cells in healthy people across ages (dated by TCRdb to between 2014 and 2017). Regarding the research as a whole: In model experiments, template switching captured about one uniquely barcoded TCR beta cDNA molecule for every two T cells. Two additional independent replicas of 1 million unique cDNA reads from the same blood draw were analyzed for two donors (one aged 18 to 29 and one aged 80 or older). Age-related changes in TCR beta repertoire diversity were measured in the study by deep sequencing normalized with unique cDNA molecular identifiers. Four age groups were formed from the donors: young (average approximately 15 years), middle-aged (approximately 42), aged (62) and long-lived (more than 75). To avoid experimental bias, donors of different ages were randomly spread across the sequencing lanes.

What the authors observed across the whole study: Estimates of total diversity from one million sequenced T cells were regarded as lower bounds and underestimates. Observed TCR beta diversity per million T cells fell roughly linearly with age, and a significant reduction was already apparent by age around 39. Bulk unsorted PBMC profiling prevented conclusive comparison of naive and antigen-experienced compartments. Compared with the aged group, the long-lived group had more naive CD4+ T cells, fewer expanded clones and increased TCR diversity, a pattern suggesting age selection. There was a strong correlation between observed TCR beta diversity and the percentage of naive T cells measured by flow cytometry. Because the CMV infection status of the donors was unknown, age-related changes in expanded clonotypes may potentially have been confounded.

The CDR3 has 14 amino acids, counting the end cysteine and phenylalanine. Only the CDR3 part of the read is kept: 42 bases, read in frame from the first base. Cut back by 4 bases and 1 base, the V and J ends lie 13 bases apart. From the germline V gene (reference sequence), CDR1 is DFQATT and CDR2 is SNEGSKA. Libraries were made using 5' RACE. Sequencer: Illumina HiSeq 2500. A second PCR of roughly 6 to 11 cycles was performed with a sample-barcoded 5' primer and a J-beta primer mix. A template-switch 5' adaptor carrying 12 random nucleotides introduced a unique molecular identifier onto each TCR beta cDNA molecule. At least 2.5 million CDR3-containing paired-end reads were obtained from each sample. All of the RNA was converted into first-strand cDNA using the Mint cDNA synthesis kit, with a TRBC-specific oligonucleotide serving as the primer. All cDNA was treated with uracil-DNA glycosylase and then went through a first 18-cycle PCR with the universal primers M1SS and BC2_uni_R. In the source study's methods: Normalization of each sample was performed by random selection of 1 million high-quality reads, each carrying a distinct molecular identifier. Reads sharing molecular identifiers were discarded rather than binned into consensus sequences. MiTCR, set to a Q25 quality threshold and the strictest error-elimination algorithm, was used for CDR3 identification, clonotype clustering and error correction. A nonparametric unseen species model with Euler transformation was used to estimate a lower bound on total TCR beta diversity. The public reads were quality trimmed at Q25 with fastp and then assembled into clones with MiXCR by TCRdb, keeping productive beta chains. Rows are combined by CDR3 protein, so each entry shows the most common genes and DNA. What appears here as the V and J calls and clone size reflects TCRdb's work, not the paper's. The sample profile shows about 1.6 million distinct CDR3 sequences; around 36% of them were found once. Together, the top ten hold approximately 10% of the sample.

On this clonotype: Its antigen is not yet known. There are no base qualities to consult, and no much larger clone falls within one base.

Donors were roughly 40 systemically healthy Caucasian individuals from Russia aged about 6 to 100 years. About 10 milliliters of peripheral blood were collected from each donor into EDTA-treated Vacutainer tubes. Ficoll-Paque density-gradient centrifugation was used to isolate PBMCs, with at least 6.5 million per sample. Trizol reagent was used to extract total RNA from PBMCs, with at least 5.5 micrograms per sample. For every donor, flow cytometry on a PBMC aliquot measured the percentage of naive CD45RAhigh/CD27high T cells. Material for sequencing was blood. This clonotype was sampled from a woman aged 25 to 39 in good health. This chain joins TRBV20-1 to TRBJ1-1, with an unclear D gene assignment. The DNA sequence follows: TGCAGTGCTACGAGACCGAAATCGAACACTGAAGCTTTCTTT. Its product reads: CSATRPKSNTEAFF.